Listed here are 22 T cell receptor beta chains from one sample, sequenced in a study of CXCR3-negative and CXCR3-positive naive CD8 T cells. 5' RACE that incorporated UMI labels was used to prepare the TRB cDNA libraries. TCRdb processed the 5' RACE reads again and assigns one entry to each CDR3 protein, with no DNA. Its table lists 45,000 to 65,000 distinct CDR3 sequences. Sequences were obtained from naive CXCR3- CD8+ T cells from blood. The sample's subset: CD45RO-CCR7+CD27+CD95- naive CD8+ T cells lacking CXCR3 (TNR3-). The receptors originated from a human donor in good health. Some clones in this sample may be carry-over from other donors' samples.

This rearrangement joins TRBV12-3 or TRBV12-4 to TRBJ2-1; the D call from TCRdb, TRBD2, cannot be confirmed without DNA. This CDR3 contains 14 residues. CDR3 sequence reads: CASSFAGLNNEQFF.

The genes are TRBV10-3 and TRBJ2-7; without DNA, the TCRdb call of TRBD1 cannot be checked. Germline V gene data show CDR1 as ENHRY and CDR2 as SYGVKD. The CDR3 sequence is 13 residues long. CDR3: CATQGGSSYEQYF.

This chain's CDR3 is CASSPGTTPGTQYF. The chain uses TRBV7-9 and TRBJ2-5; TCRdb gives TRBD2 as the D gene, but with no DNA this cannot be confirmed. Germline lookup yields CDR1 SEHNR and CDR2 FQNEAQ (reference sequence). This CDR3 has 14 amino acids.

This chain uses TRBV28 with TRBJ2-7; TCRdb's D call of TRBD1 is untestable without DNA. CDR3 size: 17 residues. Germline V gene lookup returns CDR1 MDHEN and CDR2 SYDVKM. The CDR3 reads CASRLHYSGTGDFEQYF.

The gene calls are TRBV7-9 and TRBJ1-5. CDR1 is SEHNR and CDR2 is FQNEAQ in the germline V gene (reference sequence). The length of the CDR3 is 13 residues. This CDR3 reads CASSLALDQPQHF.

The chain links TRBV20-1 to TRBJ2-7. Germline CDR1 reads DFQATT; CDR2 reads SNEGSKA (reference sequence). This CDR3 has 15 residues. The CDR3 loop reads CSARDLARSSYEQYF.

V usage is TRBV20-1 and J usage is TRBJ2-3; the TRBD1 assignment by TCRdb is unverifiable without DNA. The CDR3 covers 15 residues. Looked up from germline, CDR1 is DFQATT and CDR2 is SNEGSKA (reference sequence). The CDR3 is CSASQGADRLDTQYF.

The V gene is TRBV20-1, the J gene TRBJ1-2; the D call of TRBD1 rests on TCRdb alone, since no DNA is present to check it. There are 15 residues in the CDR3. Germline-derived CDR1 and CDR2 are DFQATT and SNEGSKA (reference sequence). The CDR3 loop reads CSAYVGDTFFYGYTF.

The chain recombines TRBV6-5 with TRBJ2-2. Germline values: CDR1 MNHEY, CDR2 SVGAGI. The CDR3 is 16 amino acids. CDR3 loop: CASSYSSSTGSGELFF.

The rearrangement joins TRBV28 to TRBJ2-7; TCRdb's D call of TRBD1 is untestable without DNA. The CDR3 is made up of 13 amino acids. Germline CDR1 MDHEN, CDR2 SYDVKM. CDR3 residues: CASSLGPGYEQYF.

The rearrangement joins TRBV20-1 to TRBJ1-1. From germline, CDR1 is DFQATT and CDR2 SNEGSKA (reference sequence). The CDR3 totals 14 residues. CDR3 amino acids: CSARSPGEGTEAFF.

The CDR3 sequence is CSVVDHEDTQYF. The genes are TRBV29-1 and TRBJ2-3. Germline CDR1 reads SQVTM; CDR2 reads ANQGSEA. The CDR3 covers 12 residues.

The rearrangement links TRBV12-3 or TRBV12-4 to TRBJ2-7; the TCRdb call, TRBD1, lacks DNA for checking. CDR3 length: 16 amino acids. CDR3 sequence reads: CASSFGKGTLISEQYF.

V is TRBV7-8 and J is TRBJ2-7; TCRdb returns TRBD1, unconfirmable since there is no DNA. Germline V CDR1 and CDR2: SGHVS, FQNEAQ. This CDR3 comprises 15 residues. CDR3 amino acids: CASSPTGGLSYEQYF.

The chain recombines TRBV11-2 with TRBJ2-4; TCRdb's assignment of TRBD1 cannot be checked, as there is no DNA. CDR1 SGHAT and CDR2 FQNNGV come from the germline V gene. The CDR3 length is 12 residues. This CDR3 is CASSGQGNIQYF.

V is TRBV20-1 and J is TRBJ2-5; lacking DNA, the TRBD1 call made by TCRdb goes unchecked. This CDR3 contains 17 residues. Germline CDR1 reads DFQATT; CDR2 reads SNEGSKA (reference sequence). Here the CDR3 reads CSARRVFLGGDKETQYF.

The chain's CDR3 is CASSLSPSNEQFF. V gene TRBV7-2 combines with J gene TRBJ2-1; TCRdb selects TRBD1, and the lack of DNA leaves this call unchecked. In germline, CDR1 is SGHTA, CDR2 FQGNSA. CDR3 length equals 13 residues.

The V and J genes are TRBV7-9 and TRBJ2-6; the D call of TRBD1 rests on TCRdb alone, since no DNA is present to check it. The CDR3 is made up of 14 amino acids. Germline V gene lookup returns CDR1 SEHNR and CDR2 FQNEAQ (reference sequence). The CDR3 here is CASIPGDGSPVLTF.

The chain is built from TRBV29-1 and TRBJ2-3; TCRdb proposes TRBD1, but this gene call is untestable without DNA. Germline V gene data show CDR1 as SQVTM and CDR2 as ANQGSEA. This CDR3 spans 15 amino acids. Here the CDR3 reads CSVDVRGAVTDTQYF.

This CDR3 is CASSQSGQGALEQYF. The chain uses TRBV4-3 and TRBJ2-7; the TRBD1 assignment by TCRdb is unverifiable without DNA. There are 15 residues in the CDR3. The germline gives CDR1 LGHNA, CDR2 YSLEER.

The V and J genes are TRBV28 and TRBJ2-7. The CDR3 covers 14 residues. Germline CDR1 MDHEN, CDR2 SYDVKM. CDR3 sequence reads: CASSSRGNSYEQYF. Looking up the rest from reference TRBV28 and TRBJ2-7 gives the full variable domain: DVKVTQSSRYLVKRTGEKVFLECVQDMDHENMFWYRQDPGLGLRLIYFSYDVKMKEKGDIPEGYSVSREKKERFSLILESASTNQTSMYLCASSSRGNSYEQYFGPGTRLTVT.

J is TRBJ2-7 and V is TRBV7-6; TCRdb proposes TRBD1, but this gene call is untestable without DNA. The CDR3 sequence is 19 residues long. The V gene's germline CDR1 is SGHVS and CDR2 FNYEAQ. This CDR3 is CASSRPGTGGLAGGYEQYF.